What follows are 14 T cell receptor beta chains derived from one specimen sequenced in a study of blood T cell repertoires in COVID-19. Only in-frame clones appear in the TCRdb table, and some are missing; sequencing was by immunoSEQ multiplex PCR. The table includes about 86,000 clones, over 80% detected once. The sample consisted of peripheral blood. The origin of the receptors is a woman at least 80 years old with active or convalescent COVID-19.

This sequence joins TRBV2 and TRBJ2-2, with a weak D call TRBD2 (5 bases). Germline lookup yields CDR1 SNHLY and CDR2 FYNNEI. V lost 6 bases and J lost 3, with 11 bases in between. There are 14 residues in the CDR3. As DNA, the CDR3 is TGTGCCAGCAGACCCGGGATTTACACCGGGGAGCTGTTTTTT. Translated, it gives CASRPGIYTGELFF.

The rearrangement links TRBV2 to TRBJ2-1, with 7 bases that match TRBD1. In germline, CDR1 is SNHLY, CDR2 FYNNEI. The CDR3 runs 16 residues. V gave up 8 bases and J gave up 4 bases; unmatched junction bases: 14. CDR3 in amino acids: CASSTRGQKFYNEQFF. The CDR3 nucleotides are TGTGCCAGCTCGACCCGGGGACAGAAATTTTACAATGAGCAGTTCTTC.

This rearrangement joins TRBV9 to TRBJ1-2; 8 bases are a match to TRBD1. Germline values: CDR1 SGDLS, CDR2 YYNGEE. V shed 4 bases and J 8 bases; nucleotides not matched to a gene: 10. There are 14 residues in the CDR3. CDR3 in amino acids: CASSRTGTEDGYTF. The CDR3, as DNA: TGTGCCAGCAGCCGGACAGGGACGGAGGACGGCTACACCTTC.

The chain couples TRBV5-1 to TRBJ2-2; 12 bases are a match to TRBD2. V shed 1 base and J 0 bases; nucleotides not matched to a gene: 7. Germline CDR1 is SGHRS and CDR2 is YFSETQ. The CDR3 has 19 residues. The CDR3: CASSLRSSGRAANTGELFF. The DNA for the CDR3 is TGCGCCAGCAGCTTGCGGTCTAGCGGGAGGGCCGCGAACACCGGGGAGCTGTTTTTT. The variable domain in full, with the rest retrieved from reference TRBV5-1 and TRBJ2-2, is KAGVTQTPRYLIKTRGQQVTLSCSPISGHRSVSWYQQTPGQGLQFLFEYFSETQRNKGNFPGRFSGRQFSNSRSEMNVSTLELGDSALYLCASSLRSSGRAANTGELFFGEGSRLTVL.

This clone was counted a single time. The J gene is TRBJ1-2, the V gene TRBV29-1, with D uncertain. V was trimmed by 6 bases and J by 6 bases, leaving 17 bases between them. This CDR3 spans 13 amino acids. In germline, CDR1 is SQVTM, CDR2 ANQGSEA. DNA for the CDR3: TGCAGCGTCGAAAGCGCCGAGGAGGATGGCTACACCTTC. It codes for CSVESAEEDGYTF.

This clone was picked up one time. Here the CDR3 reads CASSPTQRQGPPRYQETQYF. As DNA, the CDR3 is TGTGCCAGCTCACCAACCCAGAGACAGGGCCCTCCCCGGTACCAAGAGACCCAGTACTTC. The chain has TRBV18 and TRBJ2-5; 7 positions agree with TRBD1. V lost 2 bases, J lost 0 bases, and 18 bases stayed unmatched. Germline values: CDR1 KGHSH, CDR2 LQKENI. This CDR3 is 20 amino acids long.

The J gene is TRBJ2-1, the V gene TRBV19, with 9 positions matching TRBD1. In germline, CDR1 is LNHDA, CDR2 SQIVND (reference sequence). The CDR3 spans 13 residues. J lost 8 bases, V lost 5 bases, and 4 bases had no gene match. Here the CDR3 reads CASSYRGPYEQFF. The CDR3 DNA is TGTGCCAGTAGTTACAGGGGGCCCTATGAGCAGTTCTTC. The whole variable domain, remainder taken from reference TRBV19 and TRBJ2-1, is DGGITQSPKYLFRKEGQNVTLSCEQNLNHDAMYWYRQDPGQGLRLIYYSQIVNDFQKGDIAEGYSVSREKKESFPLTVTSAQKNPTAFYLCASSYRGPYEQFFGPGTRLTVL.

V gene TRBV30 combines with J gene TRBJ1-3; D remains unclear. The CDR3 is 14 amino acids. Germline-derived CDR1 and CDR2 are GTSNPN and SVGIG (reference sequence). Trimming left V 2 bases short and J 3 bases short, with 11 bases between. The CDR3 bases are TGTGCCTGGAGTAGGGAGGGTAATGGAAACACCATATATTTT. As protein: CAWSREGNGNTIYF. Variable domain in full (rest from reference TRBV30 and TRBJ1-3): SQTIHQWPATLVQPVGSPLSLECTVEGTSNPNLYWYRQAAGRGLQLLFYSVGIGQISSEVPQNLSASRPQDRQFILSSKKLLLSDSGFYLCAWSREGNGNTIYFGEGSWLTVV.

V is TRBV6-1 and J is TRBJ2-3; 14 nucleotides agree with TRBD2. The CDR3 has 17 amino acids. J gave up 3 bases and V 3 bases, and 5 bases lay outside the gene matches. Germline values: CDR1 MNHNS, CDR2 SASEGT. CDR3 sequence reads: CASSEAGTSGSTDTQYF. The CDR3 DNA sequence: TGTGCCAGCAGTGAGGCTGGGACTAGCGGGAGTACAGATACGCAGTATTTT.

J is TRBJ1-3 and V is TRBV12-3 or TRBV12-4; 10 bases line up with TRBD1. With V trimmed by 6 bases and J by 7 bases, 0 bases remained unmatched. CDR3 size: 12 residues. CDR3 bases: TGTGCCAGCAGGGGACAGGGGAACACCATATATTTT. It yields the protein CASRGQGNTIYF.

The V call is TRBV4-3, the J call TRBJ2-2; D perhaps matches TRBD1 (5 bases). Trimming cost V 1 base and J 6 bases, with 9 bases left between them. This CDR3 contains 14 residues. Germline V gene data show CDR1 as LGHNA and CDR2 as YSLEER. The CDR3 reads CASSQVGVAGELFF. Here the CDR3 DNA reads TGCGCCAGCAGCCAAGTAGGGGTGGCCGGGGAGCTGTTTTTT.

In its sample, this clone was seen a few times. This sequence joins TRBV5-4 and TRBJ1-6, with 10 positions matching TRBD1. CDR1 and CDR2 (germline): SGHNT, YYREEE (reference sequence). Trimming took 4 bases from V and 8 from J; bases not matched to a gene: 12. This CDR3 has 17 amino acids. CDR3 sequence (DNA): TGTGCCAGCAGCCGTGGGGGGGGACAGGGGAACGATTCACCCCTCCACTTT. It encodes CASSRGGGQGNDSPLHF.

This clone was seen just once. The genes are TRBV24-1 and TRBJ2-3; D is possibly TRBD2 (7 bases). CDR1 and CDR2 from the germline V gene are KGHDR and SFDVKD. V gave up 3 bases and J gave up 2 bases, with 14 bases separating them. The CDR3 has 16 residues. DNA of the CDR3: TGTGCCACCAGTGATCGGGGGGCCACCTACACAGATACGCAGTATTTT. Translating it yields CATSDRGATYTDTQYF.

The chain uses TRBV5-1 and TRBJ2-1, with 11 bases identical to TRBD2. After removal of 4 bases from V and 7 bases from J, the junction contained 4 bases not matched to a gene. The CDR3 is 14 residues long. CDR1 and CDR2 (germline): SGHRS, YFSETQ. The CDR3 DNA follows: TGCGCCAGCAGCCCTCGACTAGCGGGAAATGAGCAGTTCTTC. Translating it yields CASSPRLAGNEQFF.